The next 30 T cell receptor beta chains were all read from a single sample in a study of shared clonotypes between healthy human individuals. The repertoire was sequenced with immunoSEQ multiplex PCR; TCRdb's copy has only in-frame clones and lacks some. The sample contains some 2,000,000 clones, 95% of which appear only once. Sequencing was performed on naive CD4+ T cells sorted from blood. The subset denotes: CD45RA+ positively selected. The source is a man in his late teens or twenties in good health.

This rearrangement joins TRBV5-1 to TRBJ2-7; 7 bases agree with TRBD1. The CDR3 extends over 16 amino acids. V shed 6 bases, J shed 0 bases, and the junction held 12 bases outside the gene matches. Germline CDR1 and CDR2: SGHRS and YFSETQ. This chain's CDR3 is CASTGQEKQSSYEQYF. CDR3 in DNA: TGCGCCAGCACCGGACAGGAAAAACAGAGCTCCTACGAGCAGTACTTC.

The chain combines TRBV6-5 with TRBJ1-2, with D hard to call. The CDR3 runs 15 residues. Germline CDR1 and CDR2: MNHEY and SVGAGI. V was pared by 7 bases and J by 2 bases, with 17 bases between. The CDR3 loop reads CASTSSWQINYGYTF. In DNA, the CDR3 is TGTGCCAGCACCTCCTCTTGGCAGATAAACTATGGCTACACCTTC.

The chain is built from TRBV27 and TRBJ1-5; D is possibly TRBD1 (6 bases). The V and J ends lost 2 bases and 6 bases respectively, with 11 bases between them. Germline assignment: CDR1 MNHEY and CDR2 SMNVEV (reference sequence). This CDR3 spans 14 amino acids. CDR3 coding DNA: TGTGCCAGCAGTTTAAACAGGGTTGGTCAGCCCCAGCATTTT. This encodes CASSLNRVGQPQHF.

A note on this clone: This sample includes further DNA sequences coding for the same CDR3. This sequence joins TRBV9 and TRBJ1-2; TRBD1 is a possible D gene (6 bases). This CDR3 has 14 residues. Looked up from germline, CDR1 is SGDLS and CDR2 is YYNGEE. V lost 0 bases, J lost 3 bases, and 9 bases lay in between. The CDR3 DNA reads TGTGCCAGCAGCGTAGATAGGGGGGACTATGGCTACACCTTC. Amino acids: CASSVDRGDYGYTF.

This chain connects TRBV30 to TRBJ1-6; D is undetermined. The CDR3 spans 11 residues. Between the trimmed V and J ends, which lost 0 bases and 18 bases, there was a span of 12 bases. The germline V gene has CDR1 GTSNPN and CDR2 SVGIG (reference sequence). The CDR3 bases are TGTGCCTGGAGTGTGGGCGAACAGTCCCACTTT. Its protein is CAWSVGEQSHF.

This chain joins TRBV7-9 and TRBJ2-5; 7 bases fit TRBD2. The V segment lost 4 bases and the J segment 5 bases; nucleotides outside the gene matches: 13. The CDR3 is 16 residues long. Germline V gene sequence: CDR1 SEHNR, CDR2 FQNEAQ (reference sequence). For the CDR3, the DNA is TGTGCCAGCAGCTCCCGAACGGGGGGACTCCCGGAGACCCAGTACTTC. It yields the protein CASSSRTGGLPETQYF.

The CDR3 bases are TGTGCCAGCAGTTACGACAGCAATGAGCAGTTCTTC. Encoded protein: CASSYDSNEQFF. This chain connects TRBV6-6 to TRBJ2-1, with D perhaps TRBD1 (5 bases). This CDR3 contains 12 residues. V lost 2 bases, J lost 6 bases, and 5 bases lay in between. Germline CDR1 is MNHNY and CDR2 is SVGAGI (reference sequence).

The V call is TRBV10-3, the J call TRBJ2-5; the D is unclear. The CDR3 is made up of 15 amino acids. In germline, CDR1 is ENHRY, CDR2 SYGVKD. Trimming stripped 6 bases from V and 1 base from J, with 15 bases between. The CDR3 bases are TGTGCCATCAGCGAAGCCTACGGCCCCCAAGAGACCCAGTACTTC. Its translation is CAISEAYGPQETQYF.

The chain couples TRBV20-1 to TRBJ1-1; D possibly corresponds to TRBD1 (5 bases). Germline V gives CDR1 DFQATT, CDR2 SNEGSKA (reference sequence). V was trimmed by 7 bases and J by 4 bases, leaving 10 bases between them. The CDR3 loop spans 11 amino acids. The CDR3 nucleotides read TGCAGTGGGAGGGGAGGCACTGAAGCTTTCTTT. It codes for CSGRGGTEAFF.

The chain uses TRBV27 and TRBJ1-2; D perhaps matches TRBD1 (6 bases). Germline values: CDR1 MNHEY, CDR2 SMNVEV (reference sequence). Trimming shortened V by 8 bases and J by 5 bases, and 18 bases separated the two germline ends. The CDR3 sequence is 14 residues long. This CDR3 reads CASSYKQGQYGYTF. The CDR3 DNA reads TGTGCCAGCTCTTATAAGCAGGGGCAATATGGCTACACCTTC.

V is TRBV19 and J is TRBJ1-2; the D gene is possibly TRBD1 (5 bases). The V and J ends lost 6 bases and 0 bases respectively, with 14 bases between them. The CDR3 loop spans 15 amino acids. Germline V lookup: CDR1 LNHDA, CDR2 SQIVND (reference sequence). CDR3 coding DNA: TGTGCCAGTAGAGACAGCGGGGTGGCTAACTATGGCTACACCTTC. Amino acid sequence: CASRDSGVANYGYTF.

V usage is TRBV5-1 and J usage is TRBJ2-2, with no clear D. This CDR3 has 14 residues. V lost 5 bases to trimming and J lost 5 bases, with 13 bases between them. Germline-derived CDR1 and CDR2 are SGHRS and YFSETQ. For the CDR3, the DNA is TGCGCCAGCAGTTTCGAATCTGTTACCGGGGAGCTGTTTTTT. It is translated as CASSFESVTGELFF. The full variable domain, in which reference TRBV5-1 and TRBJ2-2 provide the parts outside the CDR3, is KAGVTQTPRYLIKTRGQQVTLSCSPISGHRSVSWYQQTPGQGLQFLFEYFSETQRNKGNFPGRFSGRQFSNSRSEMNVSTLELGDSALYLCASSFESVTGELFFGEGSRLTVL.

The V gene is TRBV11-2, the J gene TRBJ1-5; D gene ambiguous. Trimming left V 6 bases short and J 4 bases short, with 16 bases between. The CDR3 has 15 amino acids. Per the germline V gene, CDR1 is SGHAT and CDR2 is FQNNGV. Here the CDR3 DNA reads TGTGCCAGCAGTCCCGGGCTCCACCCAAATCAGCCCCAGCATTTT. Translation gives CASSPGLHPNQPQHF.

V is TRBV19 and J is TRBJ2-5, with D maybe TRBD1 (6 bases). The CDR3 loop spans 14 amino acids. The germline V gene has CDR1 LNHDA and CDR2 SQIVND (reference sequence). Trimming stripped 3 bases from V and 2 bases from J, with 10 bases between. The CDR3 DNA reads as TGTGCCAGTAGTATTTATGGGACACAAGAGACCCAGTACTTC. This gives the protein CASSIYGTQETQYF.

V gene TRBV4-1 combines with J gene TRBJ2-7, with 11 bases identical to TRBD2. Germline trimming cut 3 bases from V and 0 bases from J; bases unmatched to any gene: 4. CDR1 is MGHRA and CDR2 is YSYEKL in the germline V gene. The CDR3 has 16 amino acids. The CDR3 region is CASSQPTSGGSYEQYF. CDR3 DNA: TGCGCCAGCAGCCAGCCCACTAGCGGGGGCTCCTACGAGCAGTACTTC.

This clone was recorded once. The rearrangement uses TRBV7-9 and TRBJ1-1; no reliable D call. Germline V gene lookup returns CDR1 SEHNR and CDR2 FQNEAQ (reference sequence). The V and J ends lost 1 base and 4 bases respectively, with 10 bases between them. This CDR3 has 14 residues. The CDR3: CASSLEWHVTEAFF. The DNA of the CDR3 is TGTGCCAGCAGCTTAGAGTGGCATGTCACTGAAGCTTTCTTT.

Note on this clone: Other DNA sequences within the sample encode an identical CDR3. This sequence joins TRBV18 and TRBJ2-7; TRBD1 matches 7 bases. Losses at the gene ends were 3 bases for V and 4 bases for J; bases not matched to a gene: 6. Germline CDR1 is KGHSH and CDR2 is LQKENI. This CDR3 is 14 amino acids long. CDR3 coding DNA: TGTGCCAGCTCACCCGGCGCAGGGGGTTACGAGCAGTACTTC. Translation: CASSPGAGGYEQYF.

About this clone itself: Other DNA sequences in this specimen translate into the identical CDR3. The DNA of the CDR3 is TGTGCCATCAGTGACGGACAGAACTATGGCTACACCTTC. This sequence encodes CAISDGQNYGYTF. V is TRBV10-3 and J is TRBJ1-2; possibly TRBD1 for D (6 bases). Looked up from germline, CDR1 is ENHRY and CDR2 is SYGVKD. CDR3 length: 13 amino acids. V lost 3 bases, J lost 2 bases, and 7 bases lay in between.

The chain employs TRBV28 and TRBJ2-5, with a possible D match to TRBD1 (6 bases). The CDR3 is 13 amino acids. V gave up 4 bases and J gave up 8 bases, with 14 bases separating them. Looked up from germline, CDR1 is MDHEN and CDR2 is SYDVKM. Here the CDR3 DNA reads TGTGCCAGCAGTTCACAGGGACCTGATACCCAGTACTTC. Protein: CASSSQGPDTQYF.

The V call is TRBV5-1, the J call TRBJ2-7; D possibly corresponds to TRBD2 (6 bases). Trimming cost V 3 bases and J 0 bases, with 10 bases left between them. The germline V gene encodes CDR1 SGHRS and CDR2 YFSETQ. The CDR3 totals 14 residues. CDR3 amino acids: CASSWDGSSYEQYF. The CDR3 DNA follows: TGCGCCAGCAGCTGGGACGGGAGCTCCTACGAGCAGTACTTC.

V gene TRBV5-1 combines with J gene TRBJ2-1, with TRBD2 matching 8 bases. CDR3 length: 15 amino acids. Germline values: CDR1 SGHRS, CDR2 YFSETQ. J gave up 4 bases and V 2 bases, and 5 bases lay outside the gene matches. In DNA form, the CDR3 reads TGCGCCAGCAGCTTCAGTAGCGGGGATTACAATGAGCAGTTCTTC. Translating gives CASSFSSGDYNEQFF. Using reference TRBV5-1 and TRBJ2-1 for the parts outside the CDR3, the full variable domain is KAGVTQTPRYLIKTRGQQVTLSCSPISGHRSVSWYQQTPGQGLQFLFEYFSETQRNKGNFPGRFSGRQFSNSRSEMNVSTLELGDSALYLCASSFSSGDYNEQFFGPGTRLTVL.

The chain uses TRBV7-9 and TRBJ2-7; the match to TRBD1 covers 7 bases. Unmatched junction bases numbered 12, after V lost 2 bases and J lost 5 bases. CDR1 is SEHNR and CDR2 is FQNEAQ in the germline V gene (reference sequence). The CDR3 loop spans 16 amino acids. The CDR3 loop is CASSLRDPGTEHEQYF. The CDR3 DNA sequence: TGTGCCAGCAGCTTACGAGATCCCGGGACAGAACACGAGCAGTACTTC.

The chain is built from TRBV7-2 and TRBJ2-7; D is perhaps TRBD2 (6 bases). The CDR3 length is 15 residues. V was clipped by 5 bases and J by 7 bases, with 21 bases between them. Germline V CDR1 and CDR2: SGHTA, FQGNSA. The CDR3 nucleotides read TGTGCCAGCAGCCCCAGATGGGGAGGTTGGGTTGAGCAGTACTTC. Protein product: CASSPRWGGWVEQYF.

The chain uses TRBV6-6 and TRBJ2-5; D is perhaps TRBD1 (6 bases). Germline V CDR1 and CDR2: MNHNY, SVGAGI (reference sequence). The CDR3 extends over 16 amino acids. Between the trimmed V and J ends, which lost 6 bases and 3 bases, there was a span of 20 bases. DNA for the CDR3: TGTGCCAGCAGCGACCCACCCAGGGGCGGCGAAGAGACCCAGTACTTC. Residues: CASSDPPRGGEETQYF.

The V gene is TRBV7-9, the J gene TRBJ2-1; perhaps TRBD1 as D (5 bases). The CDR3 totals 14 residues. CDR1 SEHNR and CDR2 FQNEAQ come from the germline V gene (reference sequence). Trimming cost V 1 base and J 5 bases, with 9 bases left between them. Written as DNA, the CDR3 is TGTGCCAGCAGCTTAGGAGACAGTCACAATGAGCAGTTCTTC. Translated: CASSLGDSHNEQFF.

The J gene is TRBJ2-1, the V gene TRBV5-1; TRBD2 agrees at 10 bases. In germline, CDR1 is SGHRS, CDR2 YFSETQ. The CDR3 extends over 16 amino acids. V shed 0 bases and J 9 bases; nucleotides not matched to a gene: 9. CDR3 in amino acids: CASSLVQRGGLGEQFF. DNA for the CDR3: TGCGCCAGCAGCTTGGTTCAGCGGGGGGGACTCGGTGAGCAGTTCTTC.

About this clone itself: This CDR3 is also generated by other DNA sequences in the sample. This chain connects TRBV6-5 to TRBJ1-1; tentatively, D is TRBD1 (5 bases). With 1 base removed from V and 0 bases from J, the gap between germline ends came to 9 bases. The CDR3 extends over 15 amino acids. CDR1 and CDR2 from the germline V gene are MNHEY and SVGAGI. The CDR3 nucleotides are TGTGCCAGCAGTTACTGGGGACCTATGAACACTGAAGCTTTCTTT. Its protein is CASSYWGPMNTEAFF.

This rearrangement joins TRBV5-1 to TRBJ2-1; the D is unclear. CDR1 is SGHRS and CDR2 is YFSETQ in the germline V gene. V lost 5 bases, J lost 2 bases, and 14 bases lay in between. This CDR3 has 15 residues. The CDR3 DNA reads TGCGCCAGCAGTTACGGACGGTCCACCTACAATGAGCAGTTCTTC. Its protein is CASSYGRSTYNEQFF.

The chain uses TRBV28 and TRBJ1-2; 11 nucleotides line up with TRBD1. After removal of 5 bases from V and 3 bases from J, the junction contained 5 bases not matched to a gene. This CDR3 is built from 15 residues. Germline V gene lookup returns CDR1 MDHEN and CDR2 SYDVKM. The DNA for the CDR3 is TGTGCCAGCAGTCCAGGACAGGGGGCGTACTATGGCTACACCTTC. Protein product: CASSPGQGAYYGYTF.

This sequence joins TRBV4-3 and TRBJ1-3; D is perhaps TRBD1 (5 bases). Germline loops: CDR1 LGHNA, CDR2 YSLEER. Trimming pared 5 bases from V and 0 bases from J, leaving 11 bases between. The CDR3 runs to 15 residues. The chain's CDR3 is CASSSQGNSGNTIYF. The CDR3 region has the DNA TGCGCCAGCAGCTCTCAGGGAAACTCTGGAAACACCATATATTTT.